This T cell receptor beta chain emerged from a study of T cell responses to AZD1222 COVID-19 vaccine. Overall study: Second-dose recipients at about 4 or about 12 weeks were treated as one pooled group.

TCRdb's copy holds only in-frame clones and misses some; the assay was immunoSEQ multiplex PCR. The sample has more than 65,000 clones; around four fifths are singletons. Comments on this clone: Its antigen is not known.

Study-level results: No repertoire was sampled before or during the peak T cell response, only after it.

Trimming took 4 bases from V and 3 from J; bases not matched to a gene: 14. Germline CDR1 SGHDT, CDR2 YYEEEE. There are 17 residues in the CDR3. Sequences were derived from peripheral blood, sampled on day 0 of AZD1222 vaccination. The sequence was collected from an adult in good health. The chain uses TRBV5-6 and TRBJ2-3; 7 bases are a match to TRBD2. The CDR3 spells CASSESWGGRRTDTQYF. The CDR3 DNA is TGTGCCAGCAGCGAATCCTGGGGCGGGAGAAGAACAGATACGCAGTATTTT.